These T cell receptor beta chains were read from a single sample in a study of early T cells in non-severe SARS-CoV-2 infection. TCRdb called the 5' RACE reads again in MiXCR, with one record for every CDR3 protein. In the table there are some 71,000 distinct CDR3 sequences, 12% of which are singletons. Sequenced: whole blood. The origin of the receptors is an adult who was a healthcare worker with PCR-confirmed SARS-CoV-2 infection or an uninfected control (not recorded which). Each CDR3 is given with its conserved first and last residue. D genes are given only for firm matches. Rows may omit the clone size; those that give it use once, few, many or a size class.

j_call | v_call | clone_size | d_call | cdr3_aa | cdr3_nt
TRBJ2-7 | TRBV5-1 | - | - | CASSLDPGPYEQYF | TGCGCCAGCAGCTTGGATCCGGGTCCCTACGAGCAGTACTTC
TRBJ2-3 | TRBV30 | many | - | CAWSGWGTDTQYF | TGTGCCTGGAGTGGCTGGGGCACAGATACGCAGTATTTT
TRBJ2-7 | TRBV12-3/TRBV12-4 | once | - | CASSLDRAYEQYF | TGTGCCAGCAGTTTAGACAGGGCTTACGAGCAGTACTTC
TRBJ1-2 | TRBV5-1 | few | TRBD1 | CASKRTGPYGYTF | TGCGCCAGCAAGAGGACAGGTCCTTATGGCTACACCTTC
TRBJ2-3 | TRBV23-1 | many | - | CASSRQGTDTQYF | TGCGCCAGCAGTCGGCAAGGCACAGATACGCAGTATTTT
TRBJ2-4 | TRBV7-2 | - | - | CASSSHVWRDKNIQYF | TGTGCCAGCAGCTCTCACGTATGGCGCGACAAAAACATTCAGTACTTC
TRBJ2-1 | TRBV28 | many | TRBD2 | CASSLGGRAPNEQFF | TGTGCCAGCAGTTTAGGAGGGAGGGCCCCCAATGAGCAGTTCTTC
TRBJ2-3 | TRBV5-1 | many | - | CASSYGPGELDTQYF | TGCGCCAGCAGCTATGGTCCGGGGGAGTTAGATACGCAGTATTTT
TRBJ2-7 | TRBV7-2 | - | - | CASSLSSRTYEQYF | TGTGCCAGCAGCTTAAGTTCACGTACCTACGAGCAGTACTTC
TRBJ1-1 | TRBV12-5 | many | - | CASGLVPDSTEAFF | TGTGCTAGTGGTTTGGTACCAGACAGCACTGAAGCTTTCTTT
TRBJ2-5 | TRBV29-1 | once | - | CSVEHQAQVQETQYF | TGCAGCGTTGAACACCAGGCCCAGGTCCAAGAGACCCAGTACTTC
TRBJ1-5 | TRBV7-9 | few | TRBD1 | CASSSGTGAYQPQHF | TGTGCCAGCAGCTCCGGGACAGGGGCATATCAGCCCCAGCATTTT
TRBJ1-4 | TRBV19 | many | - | CASSPTGITAFNEKLFF | TGTGCCAGTAGTCCCACGGGGATAACGGCCTTCAATGAAAAACTGTTTTTT
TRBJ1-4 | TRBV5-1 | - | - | CASSSLMGSEEKLFF | TGCGCCAGCAGCTCCCTGATGGGTTCGGAGGAAAAACTGTTTTTT
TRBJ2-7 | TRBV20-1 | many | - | CSARTDTYEQYF | TGCAGTGCCAGGACCGACACCTACGAGCAGTACTTC
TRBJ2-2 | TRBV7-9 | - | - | CASSRPSGNTGELFF | TGTGCCAGCAGCCGCCCGAGTGGAAACACCGGGGAGCTGTTTTTT
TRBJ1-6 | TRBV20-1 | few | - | CSARVGRGDSPLHF | TGCAGTGCTAGAGTCGGCAGGGGTGATTCACCCCTCCACTTT
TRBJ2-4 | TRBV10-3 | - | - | CAISETGIAKNIQYF | TGTGCCATCAGTGAGACGGGAATAGCCAAAAACATTCAGTACTTC
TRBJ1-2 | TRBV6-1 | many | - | CASSGVRGVGYGYTF | TGTGCCAGCAGTGGAGTCAGGGGAGTCGGCTATGGCTACACCTTC
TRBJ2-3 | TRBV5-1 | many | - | CASSFDSLVADTQYF | TGCGCCAGCAGCTTCGATTCCCTGGTAGCAGATACGCAGTATTTT